The rows below give T cell receptor beta chains drawn from one sample of a study of blood T cell repertoires in COVID-19. Sequencing used immunoSEQ multiplex PCR; TCRdb keeps in-frame clones, though not all of them. The sample records some 110,000 clones, around 80% being singletons. Material for sequencing was peripheral blood. These receptors all come from a man aged 80 or over with COVID-19, enrolled during active disease. CDR3s include the opening cysteine and the closing phenylalanine or tryptophan. Fields, in order: clone size, J gene, V gene, CDR3 protein. Only some rows state a clone size, as once, few, many or a class for expanded clones.

clone_size: -
j_call: TRBJ2-1
v_call: TRBV28
cdr3_aa: CASSLGGPYNEQFF

clone_size: many
j_call: TRBJ1-5
v_call: TRBV19
cdr3_aa: CASSIWPGGNQPQHF

clone_size: once
j_call: TRBJ1-6
v_call: TRBV18
cdr3_aa: CASSPTGVKNSPLHF

clone_size: -
j_call: TRBJ2-1
v_call: TRBV6-1
cdr3_aa: CASSEPGLAGDEQFF

clone_size: -
j_call: TRBJ1-2
v_call: TRBV5-6
cdr3_aa: CASSRDSLYGYTF

clone_size: -
j_call: TRBJ1-1
v_call: TRBV27
cdr3_aa: CASSRGTGGFTEAFF

clone_size: once
j_call: TRBJ1-4
v_call: TRBV25-1
cdr3_aa: CASSEYSGFPYEKLFF

clone_size: -
j_call: TRBJ1-2
v_call: TRBV12-5
cdr3_aa: CASGLVGMGLHGYTF

clone_size: -
j_call: TRBJ1-1
v_call: TRBV15
cdr3_aa: CATSRDRLNTEAFF

clone_size: -
j_call: TRBJ1-1
v_call: TRBV6-1
cdr3_aa: CASSDRQGPNTEAFF

clone_size: -
j_call: TRBJ2-2
v_call: TRBV9
cdr3_aa: CASSVEDWDTGELFF

clone_size: -
j_call: TRBJ2-5
v_call: TRBV10-3
cdr3_aa: CAISPGQGAIETQYF

clone_size: -
j_call: TRBJ2-3
v_call: TRBV25-1
cdr3_aa: CASNPGGAGTDTQYF

clone_size: -
j_call: TRBJ2-1
v_call: TRBV9
cdr3_aa: CASSVRLAGPNEQFF

clone_size: -
j_call: TRBJ1-5
v_call: TRBV21-1
cdr3_aa: CASSKGPGQGNQPQHF

clone_size: -
j_call: TRBJ2-1
v_call: TRBV5-4
cdr3_aa: CASSPSAGGPWNEQFF

clone_size: -
j_call: TRBJ2-1
v_call: TRBV7-3
cdr3_aa: CASSFGHEQFF

clone_size: -
j_call: TRBJ2-1
v_call: TRBV6-2/TRBV6-3
cdr3_aa: CASSPAAGGSYNEQFF

clone_size: few
j_call: TRBJ1-3
v_call: TRBV28
cdr3_aa: CASSFPGSGNTIYF

clone_size: many
j_call: TRBJ1-3
v_call: TRBV4-3
cdr3_aa: CASSLGGSGNTIYF

clone_size: -
j_call: TRBJ1-4
v_call: TRBV2
cdr3_aa: CASTVGGPTEEKLFF

clone_size: -
j_call: TRBJ2-1
v_call: TRBV4-1
cdr3_aa: CASSQDRSSPPYNEQFF

clone_size: few
j_call: TRBJ2-7
v_call: TRBV11-2
cdr3_aa: CASRPSGSTYEQYF

clone_size: -
j_call: TRBJ1-1
v_call: TRBV7-9
cdr3_aa: CASSEWTGEDTEAFF

clone_size: -
j_call: TRBJ1-2
v_call: TRBV12-3/TRBV12-4
cdr3_aa: CASRTLGGGYTF

clone_size: -
j_call: TRBJ2-7
v_call: TRBV11-2
cdr3_aa: CASSQRRVAGAADEQYF

clone_size: -
j_call: TRBJ1-6
v_call: TRBV28
cdr3_aa: CASRSGQGRSPLHF

clone_size: few
j_call: TRBJ2-1
v_call: TRBV4-2
cdr3_aa: CASSQDGSGSQFF

clone_size: -
j_call: TRBJ1-4
v_call: TRBV6-2/TRBV6-3
cdr3_aa: CASSSTPTGMATNEKLFF

clone_size: -
j_call: TRBJ2-3
v_call: TRBV19
cdr3_aa: CASSTLGAGDVDTQYF

clone_size: -
j_call: TRBJ1-4
v_call: TRBV7-2
cdr3_aa: CASSLGTGGIGKLFF

clone_size: -
j_call: TRBJ2-1
v_call: TRBV28
cdr3_aa: CASRGSGLAGGHEQFF

clone_size: -
j_call: TRBJ1-2
v_call: TRBV21-1
cdr3_aa: CASSPRGGETYYGYTF

clone_size: -
j_call: TRBJ1-1
v_call: TRBV18
cdr3_aa: CASSPPIGGLNTEAFF

clone_size: -
j_call: TRBJ1-2
v_call: TRBV20-1
cdr3_aa: CSANTNYGYTF

clone_size: -
j_call: TRBJ2-2
v_call: TRBV2
cdr3_aa: CASTLSGELFF

clone_size: -
j_call: TRBJ1-2
v_call: TRBV3-1/TRBV3-2
cdr3_aa: CASSPSDRDYGYTF

clone_size: -
j_call: TRBJ1-6
v_call: TRBV28
cdr3_aa: CASRLPGSPLHF

clone_size: -
j_call: TRBJ2-1
v_call: TRBV19
cdr3_aa: CASNYLKRGGEQFF

clone_size: -
j_call: TRBJ1-5
v_call: TRBV7-6
cdr3_aa: CASSLATGLNQPQHF

clone_size: -
j_call: TRBJ2-2
v_call: TRBV6-1
cdr3_aa: CASSERGSGELFF

clone_size: -
j_call: TRBJ2-3
v_call: TRBV15
cdr3_aa: CATSRDLGARYF

clone_size: -
j_call: TRBJ2-2
v_call: TRBV7-9
cdr3_aa: CASSPWAGNTGELFF

clone_size: -
j_call: TRBJ2-7
v_call: TRBV18
cdr3_aa: CASSPRQGVSYEQYF

clone_size: -
j_call: TRBJ2-5
v_call: TRBV6-8
cdr3_aa: CASSYGLAGQETQYF

clone_size: -
j_call: TRBJ1-2
v_call: TRBV28
cdr3_aa: CASSSGQGYGYTF

clone_size: -
j_call: TRBJ2-7
v_call: TRBV5-8
cdr3_aa: CASSLGLPAYEQYF

clone_size: -
j_call: TRBJ1-4
v_call: TRBV5-1
cdr3_aa: CASSWRGEKLFF

clone_size: once
j_call: TRBJ1-5
v_call: TRBV6-2/TRBV6-3
cdr3_aa: CASSYIRGRLGNQPQHF

clone_size: -
j_call: TRBJ1-4
v_call: TRBV7-8
cdr3_aa: CASSSGAGGAVKLFF

clone_size: few
j_call: TRBJ2-3
v_call: TRBV9
cdr3_aa: CASSVEGGPSTDTQYF

clone_size: -
j_call: TRBJ1-2
v_call: TRBV24-1
cdr3_aa: CATSDTGFYGYTF

clone_size: -
j_call: TRBJ1-2
v_call: TRBV18
cdr3_aa: CASSPPQGKSYGYTF

clone_size: -
j_call: TRBJ2-1
v_call: TRBV5-1
cdr3_aa: CASSLRTSSYNEQFF

clone_size: few
j_call: TRBJ2-5
v_call: TRBV5-1
cdr3_aa: CASSGDGTGQETQYF

clone_size: few
j_call: TRBJ1-2
v_call: TRBV4-3
cdr3_aa: CASSQDMARTGGYGYTF